This T cell receptor (beta chain) was sequenced in a study of blood T cells in healthy people across ages (dated by TCRdb to the mid-2010s). About the full investigation: Template switching captured roughly one uniquely barcoded TCR beta cDNA molecule per two T cells in model experiments. Age-related changes in TCR beta repertoire diversity were measured in the study by deep sequencing normalized with unique cDNA molecular identifiers. Four age groups were formed from the donors: young (average 16 years), middle-aged (approximately 40), aged (62) and long-lived (about 80). Using the same blood draw, the study looked at two additional independent replicas of 1 million unique cDNA reads for two donors, one aged 18 to 30 and the other aged 80 or older. Donors of different ages were randomly distributed across sequencing lanes to avoid experimental bias.

A few counts support this clonotype. The antigen it recognizes is unknown. The input lacks base qualities; no much larger clone sits a single base away. Donors were 30 to 45 systemically healthy Caucasian individuals from Russia aged roughly 6 to 90 years. Approximately 10 milliliters of peripheral blood were collected from each donor into EDTA-treated Vacutainer tubes. Ficoll-Paque density-gradient centrifugation was used to isolate PBMCs, with at least 7 million per sample. Trizol reagent was used to extract total RNA from the PBMCs, yielding at least 5 micrograms per sample. For every donor, flow cytometry on a PBMC aliquot measured the percentage of naive CD45RAhigh/CD27high T cells. Library preparation employed 5' RACE. Sequenced on an Illumina HiSeq 2500. A second roughly 6 to 12 cycle PCR used a sample-barcoded 5' primer and a J-beta primer mix. A template-switch 5' adaptor carrying 12 random nucleotides introduced a unique molecular identifier onto each TCR beta cDNA molecule. Each sample yielded at least 3 million CDR3-containing paired-end reads. All of the RNA was converted into first-strand cDNA using the Mint cDNA synthesis kit, with a TRBC-specific oligonucleotide serving as the primer. Following uracil-DNA glycosylase treatment, all cDNA underwent a first 18-cycle PCR with the universal primers M1SS and BC2_uni_R. As for how the authors treated the data: Normalization of each sample was performed by random selection of 1 million high-quality reads, each carrying a distinct molecular identifier. Instead of being binned into consensus sequences, reads with shared molecular identifiers were discarded. MiTCR, run with a Q25 quality threshold and the strictest error-elimination algorithm, handled CDR3 identification, clonotype clustering and error correction. Lower-bound total TCR beta diversity was estimated with a nonparametric unseen species model using Euler transformation. In-frame beta chains were kept once TCRdb had trimmed the public reads at Q25 with fastp and called clones with MiXCR. Each CDR3 protein appears once, grouped with its most common genes and DNA. TCRdb's processing, not the authors' own work, is the source of the V and J calls. This sample has about 1.4 million distinct CDR3 sequences in its table, and approximately 59% of those were observed once. Of the sample, roughly 6.3% falls within the top ten clones.

On the study overall, not on this receptor specifically: Estimates of total diversity based on one million sequenced T cells were regarded as lower bounds and as underestimates. The percentage of naive T cells measured by flow cytometry correlated strongly with observed TCR beta diversity. The long-lived group showed more naive CD4+ T cells, fewer expanded clones and increased TCR diversity than the aged group, suggesting age selection. Donor CMV infection status was unknown, potentially confounding age-related changes in expanded clonotypes. Conclusive comparison of naive and antigen-experienced compartments was prevented by the profiling of bulk unsorted PBMCs. As age increased, observed TCR beta diversity per million T cells dropped in a roughly linear way, and a significant reduction was already evident by age about 40.

The receptor was isolated from a man younger than 35 in good health. Sample: blood.

The DNA sequence is as follows: TGTGCCAGCAGCTTAATGGTTCTAGCGGGACAAGAGACCCAGTACTTC. Its translation reads: CASSLMVLAGQETQYF. The chain is made from TRBV7-9 and TRBJ2-5; 9 bases in the junction line up with TRBD2. For this chain, trimming is 2 bases at the V end and 2 bases at the J end, and the number of junction bases without a gene match is 6. Reading from cysteine to phenylalanine, the CDR3 counts 16 amino acids. Only CDR3 DNA is held: 48 bases, read in frame from base 1. The germline V gene (reference sequence) specifies SEHNR as CDR1 and FQNEAQ as CDR2.